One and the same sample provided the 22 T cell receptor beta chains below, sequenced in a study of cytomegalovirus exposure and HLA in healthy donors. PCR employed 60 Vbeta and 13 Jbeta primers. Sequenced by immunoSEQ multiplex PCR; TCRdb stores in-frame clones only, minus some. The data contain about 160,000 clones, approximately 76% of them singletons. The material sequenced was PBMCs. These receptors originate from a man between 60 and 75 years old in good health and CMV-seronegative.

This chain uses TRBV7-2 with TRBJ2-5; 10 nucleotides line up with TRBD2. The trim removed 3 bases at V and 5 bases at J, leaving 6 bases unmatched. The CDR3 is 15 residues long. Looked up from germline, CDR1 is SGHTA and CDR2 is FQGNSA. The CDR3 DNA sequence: TGTGCCAGCAGCTTCCTTAGCGGGAGGTGGGAGACCCAGTACTTC. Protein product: CASSFLSGRWETQYF.

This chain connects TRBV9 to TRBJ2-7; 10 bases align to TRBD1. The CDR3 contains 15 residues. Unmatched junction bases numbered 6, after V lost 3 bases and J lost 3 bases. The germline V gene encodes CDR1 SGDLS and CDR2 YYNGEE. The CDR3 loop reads CASSARGQGDYEQYF. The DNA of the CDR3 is TGTGCCAGCAGCGCAAGAGGACAGGGGGACTACGAGCAGTACTTC. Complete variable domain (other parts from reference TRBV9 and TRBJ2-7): DSGVTQTPKHLITATGQRVTLRCSPRSGDLSVYWYQQSLDQGLQFLIQYYNGEERAKGNILERFSAQQFPDLHSELNLSSLELGDSALYFCASSARGQGDYEQYFGPGTRLTVT.

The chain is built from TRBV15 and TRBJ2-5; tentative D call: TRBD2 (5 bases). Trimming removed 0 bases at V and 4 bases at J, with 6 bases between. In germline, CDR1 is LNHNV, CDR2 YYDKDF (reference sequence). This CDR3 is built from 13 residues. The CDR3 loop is CATSRDRGETQYF. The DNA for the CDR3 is TGTGCCACCAGCAGAGATCGGGGAGAGACCCAGTACTTC.

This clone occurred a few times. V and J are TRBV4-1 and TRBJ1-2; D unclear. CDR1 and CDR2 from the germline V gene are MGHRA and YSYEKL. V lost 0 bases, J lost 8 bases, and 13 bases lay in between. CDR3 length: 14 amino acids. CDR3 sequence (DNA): TGCGCCAGCAGCCAAGATGGCAGCGAGCAAGGCTACACCTTC. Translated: CASSQDGSEQGYTF.

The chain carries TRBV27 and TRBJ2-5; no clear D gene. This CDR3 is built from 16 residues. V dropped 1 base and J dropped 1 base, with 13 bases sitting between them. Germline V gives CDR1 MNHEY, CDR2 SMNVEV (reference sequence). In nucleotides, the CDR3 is TGTGCCAGCAGTTTATTTCCGGGTAGCATCCAAGAGACCCAGTACTTC. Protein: CASSLFPGSIQETQYF.

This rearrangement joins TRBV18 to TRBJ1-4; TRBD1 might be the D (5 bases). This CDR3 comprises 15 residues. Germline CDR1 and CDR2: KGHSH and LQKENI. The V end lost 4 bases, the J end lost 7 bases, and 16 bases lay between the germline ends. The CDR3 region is CASSLGLGAGEKLFF. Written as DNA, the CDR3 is TGTGCCAGCTCACTTGGTTTAGGGGCTGGTGAAAAACTGTTTTTT.

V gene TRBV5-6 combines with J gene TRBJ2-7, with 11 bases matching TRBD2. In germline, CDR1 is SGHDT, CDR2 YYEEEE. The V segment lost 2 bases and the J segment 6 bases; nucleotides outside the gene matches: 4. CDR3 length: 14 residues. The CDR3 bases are TGTGCCAGCAGCTTACCGGGACTAGCGGTCGAGCAGTACTTC. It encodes CASSLPGLAVEQYF. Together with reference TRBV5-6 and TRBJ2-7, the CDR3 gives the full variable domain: DAGVTQSPTHLIKTRGQQVTLRCSPKSGHDTVSWYQQALGQGPQFIFQYYEEEERQRGNFPDRFSGHQFPNYSSELNVNALLLGDSALYLCASSLPGLAVEQYFGPGTRLTVT.

Written as DNA, the CDR3 is TGTGCCAGCAGCTTAGTCGTCAATCAGCCCCAGCATTTT. Translating gives CASSLVVNQPQHF. The rearrangement links TRBV7-9 to TRBJ1-5, with no clear D. Germline V gene data show CDR1 as SEHNR and CDR2 as FQNEAQ (reference sequence). This CDR3 comprises 13 residues. V was cut by 1 base and J by 3 bases, with 4 bases left in between.

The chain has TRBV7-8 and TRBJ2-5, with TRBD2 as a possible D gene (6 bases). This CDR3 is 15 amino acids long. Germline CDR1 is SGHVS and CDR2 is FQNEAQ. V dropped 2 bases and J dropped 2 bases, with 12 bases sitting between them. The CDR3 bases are TGTGCCAGCAGCTTACGAACTAGCAGTCAAGAGACCCAGTACTTC. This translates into CASSLRTSSQETQYF. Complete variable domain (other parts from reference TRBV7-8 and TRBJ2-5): GAGVSQSPRYKVAKRGQDVALRCDPISGHVSLFWYQQALGQGPEFLTYFQNEAQLDKSGLPSDRFFAERPEGSVSTLKIQRTQQEDSAVYLCASSLRTSSQETQYFGPGTRLLVL.

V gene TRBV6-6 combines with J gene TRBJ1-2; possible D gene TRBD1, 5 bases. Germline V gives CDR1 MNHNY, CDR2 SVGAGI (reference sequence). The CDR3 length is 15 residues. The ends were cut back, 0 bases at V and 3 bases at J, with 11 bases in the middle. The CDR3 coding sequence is TGTGCCAGCAGTTACTCTGGGGGGGACGACTATGGCTACACCTTC. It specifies CASSYSGGDDYGYTF.

The CDR3 bases are TGCGCCAGCAGCCAAGATCTCTCCGGGACTACCTCCTACGAGCAGTACTTC. Translation gives CASSQDLSGTTSYEQYF. The chain carries TRBV4-3 and TRBJ2-7; 7 bases align to TRBD2. With 0 bases clipped from V and 0 bases from J, the junction kept 8 bases outside the gene matches. The CDR3 totals 17 residues. CDR1 is LGHNA, CDR2 YSLEER, per germline.

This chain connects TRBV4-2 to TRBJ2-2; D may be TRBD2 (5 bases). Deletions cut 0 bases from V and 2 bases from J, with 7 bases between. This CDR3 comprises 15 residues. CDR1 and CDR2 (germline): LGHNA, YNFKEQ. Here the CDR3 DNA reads TGTGCCAGCAGCCAAGATGGACTTAACACCGGGGAGCTGTTTTTT. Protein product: CASSQDGLNTGELFF.

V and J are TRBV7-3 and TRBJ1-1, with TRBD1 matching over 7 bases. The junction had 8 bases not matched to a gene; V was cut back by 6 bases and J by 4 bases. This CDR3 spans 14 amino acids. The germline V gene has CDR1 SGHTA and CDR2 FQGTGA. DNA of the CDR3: TGTGCCAGCAGGGCAGGGGGTGGAGGCACTGAAGCTTTCTTT. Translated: CASRAGGGGTEAFF.

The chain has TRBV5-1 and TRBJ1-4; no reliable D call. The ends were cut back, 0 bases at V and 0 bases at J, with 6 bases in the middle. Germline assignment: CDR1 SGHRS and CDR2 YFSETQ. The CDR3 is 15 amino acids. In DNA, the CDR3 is TGCGCCAGCAGCTTGGATGTCGCAACTAATGAAAAACTGTTTTTT. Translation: CASSLDVATNEKLFF.

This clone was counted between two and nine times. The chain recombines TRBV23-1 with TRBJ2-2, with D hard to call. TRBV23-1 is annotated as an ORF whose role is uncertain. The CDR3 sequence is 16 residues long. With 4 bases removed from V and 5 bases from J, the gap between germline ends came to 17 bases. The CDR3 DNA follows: TGCGCCAGCAGTCCCGACGATCGGAGCGATACCGGGGAGCTGTTTTTT. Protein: CASSPDDRSDTGELFF.

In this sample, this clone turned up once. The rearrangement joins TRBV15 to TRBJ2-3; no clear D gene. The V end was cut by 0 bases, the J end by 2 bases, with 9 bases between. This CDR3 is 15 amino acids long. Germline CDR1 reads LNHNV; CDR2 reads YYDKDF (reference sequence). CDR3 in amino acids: CATSREESYTDTQYF. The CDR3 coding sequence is TGTGCCACCAGCAGAGAGGAGTCATACACAGATACGCAGTATTTT.

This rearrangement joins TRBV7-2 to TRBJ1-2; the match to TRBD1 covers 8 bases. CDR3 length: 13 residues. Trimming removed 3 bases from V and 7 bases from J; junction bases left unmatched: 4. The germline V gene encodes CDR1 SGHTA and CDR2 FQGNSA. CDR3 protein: CASSLTGECGYTF. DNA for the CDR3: TGTGCCAGCAGCTTGACAGGGGAGTGTGGCTACACCTTC. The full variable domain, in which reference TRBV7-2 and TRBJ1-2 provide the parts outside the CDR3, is GAGVSQSPSNKVTEKGKDVELRCDPISGHTALYWYRQSLGQGLEFLIYFQGNSAPDKSGLPSDRFSAERTGGSVSTLTIQRTQQEDSAVYLCASSLTGECGYTFGSGTRLTVV.

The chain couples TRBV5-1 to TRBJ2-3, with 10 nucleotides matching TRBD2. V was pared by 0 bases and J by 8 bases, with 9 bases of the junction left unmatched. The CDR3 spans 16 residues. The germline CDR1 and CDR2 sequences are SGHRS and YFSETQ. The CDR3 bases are TGCGCCAGCAGCTTGGGTTCTAGCGGGGGCCTCGGTACGCAGTATTTT. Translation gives CASSLGSSGGLGTQYF.

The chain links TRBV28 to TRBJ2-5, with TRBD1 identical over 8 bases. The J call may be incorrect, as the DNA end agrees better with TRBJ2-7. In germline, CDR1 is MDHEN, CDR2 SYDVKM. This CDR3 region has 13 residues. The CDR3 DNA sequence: TGTGCCAGCACCGGGCAGGGGGCCCACGAGCAGTACTTC. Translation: CASTGQGAHEQYF.

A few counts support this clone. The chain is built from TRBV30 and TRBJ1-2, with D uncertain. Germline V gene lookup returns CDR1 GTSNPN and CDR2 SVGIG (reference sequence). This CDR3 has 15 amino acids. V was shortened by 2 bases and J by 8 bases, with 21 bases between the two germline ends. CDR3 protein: CAWSTRGGSAWGYTF. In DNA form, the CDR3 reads TGTGCCTGGAGTACCCGAGGAGGGTCCGCTTGGGGCTACACCTTC.

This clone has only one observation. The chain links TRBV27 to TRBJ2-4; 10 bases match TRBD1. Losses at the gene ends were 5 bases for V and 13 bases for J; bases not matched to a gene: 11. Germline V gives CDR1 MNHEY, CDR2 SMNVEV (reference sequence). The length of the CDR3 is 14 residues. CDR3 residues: CASSPSRDRGVQYF. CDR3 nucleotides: TGTGCCAGCAGTCCGTCCCGGGACAGGGGCGTCCAGTACTTC.

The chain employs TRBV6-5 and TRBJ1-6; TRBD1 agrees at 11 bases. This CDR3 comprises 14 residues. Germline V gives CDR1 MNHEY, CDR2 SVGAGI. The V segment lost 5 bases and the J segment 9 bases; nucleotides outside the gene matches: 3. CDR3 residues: CASSEGTGGSPLHF. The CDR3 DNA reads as TGTGCCAGCAGTGAAGGGACAGGGGGTTCACCCCTCCACTTT.